These 17 T cell receptor beta chains share one sample of origin, sequenced in a study of early T cells in non-severe SARS-CoV-2 infection. MiXCR was run by TCRdb on the 5' RACE reads, yielding one entry per CDR3 protein. The sample includes approximately 70,000 distinct CDR3 sequences, around 12% of them seen just once. This sample comprised whole blood, obtained at baseline. These receptors were obtained from an adult who was a healthcare worker with PCR-confirmed SARS-CoV-2 infection or an uninfected control (not recorded which). The donor label of this sample is uncertain.

J is TRBJ2-3 and V is TRBV13, with TRBD2 matching 11 bases. The CDR3 is 15 residues long. CDR1 and CDR2 (germline): PRHDT, FYEKMQ (reference sequence). J was trimmed by 4 bases and V by 5 bases; bases with no gene match: 5. In nucleotides, the CDR3 is TGTGCCAGCAGCACGGGACTAGCGGCCTCAGATACGCAGTATTTT. This codes for CASSTGLAASDTQYF.

This clonotype was counted between two and nine times. This chain uses TRBV11-3 with TRBJ1-2; no clear D. Trimming pared 5 bases from V and 12 bases from J, leaving 16 bases between. In germline, CDR1 is SGHNT, CDR2 YENEEA. The CDR3 runs 12 residues. The CDR3 loop reads CASSRQADRHTF. For the CDR3, the DNA is TGTGCCAGCAGCAGACAAGCCGACCGGCACACCTTC.

The V call is TRBV7-2, the J call TRBJ2-3, with D possibly matching TRBD1 (6 bases). The CDR3 consists of 14 residues. Per the germline V gene, CDR1 is SGHTA and CDR2 is FQGNSA. Trimming stripped 3 bases from V and 4 bases from J, with 11 bases between. The CDR3 coding sequence is TGTGCCAGCAGCTTGGGTCAGGGGTCAGATACGCAGTATTTT. Its protein is CASSLGQGSDTQYF.

This clonotype was picked up a small number of times. The chain combines TRBV4-3 with TRBJ1-1; 7 bases are shared with TRBD1. Germline CDR1 is LGHNA and CDR2 is YSLEER. V trimming: 1 base; J trimming: 2 bases; junction bases outside the gene matches: 7. This CDR3 has 16 residues. CDR3 nucleotide sequence: TGCGCCAGCAGCCAAGTTCACCGACAGGGCAACACTGAAGCTTTCTTT. This translates into CASSQVHRQGNTEAFF.

This clonotype has more than one count but fewer than ten. The chain uses TRBV7-2 and TRBJ2-3, with a possible D match to TRBD2 (7 bases). Trimming pared 5 bases from V and 1 base from J, leaving 13 bases between. The CDR3 sequence is 15 residues long. Germline V gene sequence: CDR1 SGHTA, CDR2 FQGNSA. The chain's CDR3 is CASSPVGGRTDTQYF. Written as DNA, the CDR3 is TGTGCCAGCAGCCCTGTGGGGGGGCGCACAGATACGCAGTATTTT.

The chain recombines TRBV29-1 with TRBJ1-1; 7 positions agree with TRBD1. Germline CDR1 SQVTM, CDR2 ANQGSEA. The CDR3 has 14 residues. The trim removed 4 bases at V and 6 bases at J, leaving 11 bases unmatched. The CDR3 reads CSVGRRGLKAEAFF. The CDR3 coding sequence is TGCAGCGTTGGTAGGAGGGGGCTTAAGGCTGAAGCTTTCTTT.

The chain uses TRBV4-2 and TRBJ2-7; the D call may be TRBD1 or TRBD2 (5 bases each). The CDR3 loop spans 18 amino acids. Germline V gives CDR1 LGHNA, CDR2 YNFKEQ. Between the trimmed V and J ends, which lost 1 base and 2 bases, there was a span of 21 bases. CDR3 DNA sequence: TGTGCCAGCAGCCAAGGTGAGGGACGTCGCTTATTCACCTACGAGCAGTACTTC. This encodes CASSQGEGRRLFTYEQYF.

In this sample, this clonotype turned up a few times. The rearrangement links TRBV4-1 to TRBJ1-4; D unclear. This CDR3 spans 14 amino acids. V dropped 6 bases and J dropped 5 bases, with 13 bases sitting between them. CDR1 and CDR2 (germline): MGHRA, YSYEKL. CDR3 coding DNA: TGCGCCAGCAGGCGCGGACCGTCCAATGAAAAACTGTTTTTT. It encodes CASRRGPSNEKLFF.

This clonotype was counted a few times. The V gene is TRBV29-1, the J gene TRBJ2-3; 8 bases line up with TRBD1. V gave up 1 base and J gave up 1 base; unmatched junction bases: 4. From germline, CDR1 is SQVTM and CDR2 ANQGSEA. The length of the CDR3 is 15 residues. CDR3 DNA sequence: TGCAGCGTTGAAGTTCCGGGACAGGGCACAGATACGCAGTATTTT. Its translation is CSVEVPGQGTDTQYF.

This clonotype was detected many times. The CDR3 sequence is CASSSSESYNEQFF. The CDR3 nucleotides are TGTGCCAGCAGCTCGTCCGAGAGCTACAATGAGCAGTTCTTC. V and J are TRBV9 and TRBJ2-1; D is undetermined. CDR1 is SGDLS and CDR2 is YYNGEE in the germline V gene. The CDR3 contains 14 residues. The V gene lost 4 bases and the J gene lost 3 bases, with 11 bases spanning the gap.

This clonotype was seen many times. This chain links TRBV5-1 with TRBJ2-1; 13 nucleotides align to TRBD2. Germline V gives CDR1 SGHRS, CDR2 YFSETQ. V was clipped by 2 bases and J by 10 bases; unmatched bases: 6. The CDR3 extends over 15 amino acids. The CDR3 here is CASSFGTSGTEEQFF. The CDR3 nucleotides read TGCGCCAGCAGCTTCGGGACTAGCGGGACGGAGGAGCAGTTCTTC.

This clonotype was counted a few times. The V and J genes are TRBV2 and TRBJ1-5; no definite D call. CDR1 and CDR2 from the germline V gene are SNHLY and FYNNEI. V shed 11 bases and J shed 5 bases, with 22 bases lying between them. This CDR3 has 15 residues. CDR3 DNA: TGTGCCTGTACGGCGGACGCAATTATCGATCAGCCCCAGCATTTT. It translates to CACTADAIIDQPQHF.

This clonotype was observed a few times. This chain links TRBV3-1 with TRBJ2-7; TRBD1 or TRBD2 may be the D gene (6 bases each). Trimming left V 4 bases short and J 3 bases short, with 10 bases between. The germline CDR1 and CDR2 sequences are LGHDT and YNNKEL (reference sequence). The length of the CDR3 is 13 residues. The CDR3 protein is CASSPGGGYEQYF. CDR3 coding DNA: TGTGCCAGCAGCCCAGGAGGGGGCTACGAGCAGTACTTC.

This chain uses TRBV9 with TRBJ1-1, with D hard to call. V gave up 2 bases and J gave up 3 bases, with 14 bases separating them. The CDR3 loop spans 15 amino acids. The V gene's germline CDR1 is SGDLS and CDR2 YYNGEE. The CDR3 loop is CASSVSGLEDTEAFF. The CDR3 region has the DNA TGTGCCAGCAGCGTTTCCGGTTTGGAGGACACTGAAGCTTTCTTT.

This rearrangement joins TRBV7-9 to TRBJ2-3, with TRBD2 identical over 8 bases. The J segment lost 11 bases and the V segment lost 2 bases, leaving 9 bases of the junction unmatched. Germline CDR1 reads SEHNR; CDR2 reads FQNEAQ (reference sequence). The CDR3 spans 14 residues. The CDR3 spells CASSLSAGGPGQYF. The CDR3 DNA reads TGTGCCAGCAGCTTATCGGCGGGGGGCCCTGGGCAGTATTTT.

This clonotype was observed a few times. CDR3 sequence reads: CASSIDRGAYNEQFF. The CDR3 DNA follows: TGTGCCAGCAGCATAGACAGGGGGGCCTACAATGAGCAGTTCTTC. The chain has TRBV7-2 and TRBJ2-1; 9 bases align to TRBD1. Germline CDR1 reads SGHTA; CDR2 reads FQGNSA. There are 15 residues in the CDR3. The V segment lost 5 bases and the J segment 2 bases; nucleotides outside the gene matches: 4.

The table lists this clonotype with a few counts. The chain recombines TRBV30 with TRBJ1-4; 8 nucleotides align to TRBD1. Germline values: CDR1 GTSNPN, CDR2 SVGIG (reference sequence). This CDR3 comprises 13 residues. Trimming took 4 bases from V and 7 from J; bases not matched to a gene: 5. The CDR3 here is CAWTTGGVEKLFF. CDR3 coding DNA: TGTGCCTGGACCACAGGGGGGGTTGAAAAACTGTTTTTT.